This passage covers 25 T cell receptor beta chains from one sample sequenced in a study of shared clonotypes between healthy human individuals. The method was immunoSEQ multiplex PCR; TCRdb's version includes in-frame clones alone and lacks a portion of them. The sample contains some 1 million clones, 75% of which appear only once. The sample consisted of memory CD4+ T cells sorted from blood. As to subset: CD45RA-negative fraction. The receptors stem from a man aged 18-30 years in good health.

CDR3 coding DNA: TGTGCCAGCAGCCCGGGACTAGCGACGAATGAGCAGTTCTTC. Its translation: CASSPGLATNEQFF. This sequence joins TRBV7-2 and TRBJ2-1, with 10 bases lining up with TRBD2. V gave up 5 bases and J gave up 7 bases; unmatched junction bases: 5. This CDR3 spans 14 amino acids. CDR1 and CDR2 (germline): SGHTA, FQGNSA. Combining the CDR3 with reference TRBV7-2 and TRBJ2-1 gives the whole variable domain GAGVSQSPSNKVTEKGKDVELRCDPISGHTALYWYRQSLGQGLEFLIYFQGNSAPDKSGLPSDRFSAERTGGSVSTLTIQRTQQEDSAVYLCASSPGLATNEQFFGPGTRLTVL.

The V gene is TRBV23-1, the J gene TRBJ1-6; D unclear. TRBV23-1 belongs to the ORF category, with a function that is uncertain. V shed 6 bases and J shed 7 bases, with 19 bases lying between them. CDR3 length: 16 residues. The CDR3 DNA reads TGCGCCAGCAGAGAGTATGTACCCCCGGGGAATTCACCCCTCCACTTT. As protein: CASREYVPPGNSPLHF.

This clone was detected ten times or more. The V call is TRBV10-3, the J call TRBJ2-3; TRBD1 agrees at 9 bases. V lost 6 bases, J lost 1 base, and 8 bases stayed unmatched. Germline V gene sequence: CDR1 ENHRY, CDR2 SYGVKD. The CDR3 contains 16 residues. As DNA, the CDR3 is TGTGCCATCAGGGACAGGGGCGGTATGGGCACAGATACGCAGTATTTT. This sequence encodes CAIRDRGGMGTDTQYF.

This clone has more than one count but fewer than ten. CDR3 amino acids: CASSLAGGTVSPLHF. The CDR3 region has the DNA TGTGCCAGCAGCTTGGCAGGGGGTACGGTTTCACCCCTCCACTTT. This chain joins TRBV5-5 and TRBJ1-6, with 7 bases identical to TRBD1. The V gene's germline CDR1 is SGHKS and CDR2 YYEKEE (reference sequence). This CDR3 has 15 amino acids. Germline trimming cut 0 bases from V and 9 bases from J; bases unmatched to any gene: 6.

V gene TRBV18 combines with J gene TRBJ2-1, with D possibly being TRBD1 or TRBD2 (7 bases each). The CDR3 extends over 14 amino acids. Germline V gene lookup returns CDR1 KGHSH and CDR2 LQKENI. V shed 5 bases and J shed 3 bases, with 11 bases lying between them. CDR3 coding DNA: TGTGCCAGCTCAGCGGGGGACAGCTACAATGAGCAGTTCTTC. Its translation: CASSAGDSYNEQFF.

As regards this clone: This may stem from a read error, because a much larger clone lies one nucleotide away. This specimen includes other DNA sequences encoding the same CDR3. The genes are TRBV11-2 and TRBJ2-5; the D is unclear. Per germline, CDR1 SGHAT and CDR2 FQNNGV. V gave up 2 bases and J gave up 4 bases, with 2 bases separating them. The CDR3 extends over 11 amino acids. Here the CDR3 DNA reads TGTGCCAGCAGCTTACTAGAGACCCAGTACTTC. This codes for CASSLLETQYF.

For the CDR3, the DNA is TGTGCCATCAGCACAAGCGGGACTTTCTCCTACGAGCAGTACTTC. It codes for CAISTSGTFSYEQYF. The chain recombines TRBV10-3 with TRBJ2-7; TRBD2 matches at 7 bases. This CDR3 is built from 15 residues. Germline V gene sequence: CDR1 ENHRY, CDR2 SYGVKD. The V gene end was trimmed by 6 bases and the J gene end by 0 bases; junction bases not matched to a gene: 8.

The chain employs TRBV30 and TRBJ1-3; the match to TRBD1 covers 9 bases. J lost 0 bases, V lost 0 bases, and 6 bases had no gene match. The CDR3 totals 17 residues. The germline V gene encodes CDR1 GTSNPN and CDR2 SVGIG (reference sequence). The CDR3 DNA reads TGTGCCTGGAGTGTACTTGGGACAGGGTCCTCTGGAAACACCATATATTTT. It translates to CAWSVLGTGSSGNTIYF.

This clone was seen more than once but under ten times. V usage is TRBV4-1 and J usage is TRBJ1-4, with 8 bases lining up with TRBD1. Per the germline V gene, CDR1 is MGHRA and CDR2 is YSYEKL. The V gene end was trimmed by 4 bases and the J gene end by 5 bases; junction bases not matched to a gene: 3. The CDR3 has 14 residues. The CDR3 loop reads CASSRTGLNEKLFF. The CDR3 bases are TGCGCCAGCAGCCGGACAGGGCTAAATGAAAAACTGTTTTTT.

This clone was seen a few times. Here the CDR3 reads CASSYSMWGTDTQYF. The CDR3 nucleotides read TGTGCCAGCAGTTACTCGATGTGGGGCACAGATACGCAGTATTTT. The chain links TRBV6-5 to TRBJ2-3, with unresolved D. The ends were cut back, 0 bases at V and 1 base at J, with 8 bases in the middle. The germline V gene encodes CDR1 MNHEY and CDR2 SVGAGI. This CDR3 contains 15 residues.

In its sample, this clone was seen once. The rearrangement joins TRBV7-6 to TRBJ2-5; 7 nucleotides agree with TRBD2. V was pared by 0 bases and J by 6 bases, with 10 bases of the junction left unmatched. The CDR3 runs to 16 residues. The germline gives CDR1 SGHVS, CDR2 FNYEAQ. The chain's CDR3 is CASSLARSAGAQTQYF. The CDR3 DNA reads as TGTGCCAGCAGCTTAGCTAGGAGTGCGGGAGCCCAGACCCAGTACTTC.

This clone was detected once. This sequence joins TRBV18 and TRBJ2-3, with D maybe TRBD2 (5 bases). Germline V gene data show CDR1 as KGHSH and CDR2 as LQKENI. The CDR3 totals 13 residues. V gave up 3 bases and J gave up 14 bases, with 18 bases separating them. The CDR3 loop reads CASSPTHPGNLYF. DNA of the CDR3: TGTGCCAGCTCACCGACGCATCCCGGGAATTTGTATTTT. Variable domain in full (rest from reference TRBV18 and TRBJ2-3): NAGVMQNPRHLVRRRGQEARLRCSPMKGHSHVYWYRQLPEEGLKFMVYLQKENIIDESGMPKERFSAEFPKEGPSILRIQQVVRGDSAAYFCASSPTHPGNLYFGPGTRLTVL.

This clone has just one count. V gene TRBV28 combines with J gene TRBJ2-2; 8 bases align to TRBD1. The CDR3 covers 14 residues. The germline V gene encodes CDR1 MDHEN and CDR2 SYDVKM. Unmatched junction bases numbered 6, after V lost 8 bases and J lost 4 bases. CDR3 residues: CASQGQGVTGELFF. CDR3 bases: TGTGCCAGCCAAGGACAGGGTGTCACCGGGGAGCTGTTTTTT.

The chain uses TRBV6-4 and TRBJ1-1, with D possibly matching TRBD1 (6 bases). V shed 2 bases and J shed 0 bases, with 34 bases lying between them. Per the germline V gene, CDR1 is MRHNA and CDR2 is SNTAGT. The length of the CDR3 is 23 residues. The CDR3 DNA sequence: TGTGCCAGCAGTGACCCCATTCGGGGGCAGAGAGTGGGATGGTCCGTCCTGAACACTGAAGCTTTCTTT. Its protein product is CASSDPIRGQRVGWSVLNTEAFF.

This chain joins TRBV7-9 and TRBJ1-4, with 7 bases identical to TRBD1. Germline lookup yields CDR1 SEHNR and CDR2 FQNEAQ (reference sequence). Trimming removed 0 bases from V and 3 bases from J; junction bases left unmatched: 4. The CDR3 has 16 residues. For the CDR3, the DNA is TGTGCCAGCAGCTTAGCGGCGACAGGGCCTAATGAAAAACTGTTTTTT. This codes for CASSLAATGPNEKLFF.

The chain recombines TRBV19 with TRBJ1-6; D ambiguous. V shed 7 bases and J shed 5 bases, with 21 bases lying between them. The germline CDR1 and CDR2 sequences are LNHDA and SQIVND (reference sequence). This CDR3 is 17 amino acids long. The CDR3 region is CASKNPFKGLHNSPLHF. Written as DNA, the CDR3 is TGTGCCAGTAAGAATCCGTTTAAAGGCCTGCATAATTCACCCCTCCACTTT.

The gene calls are TRBV7-9 and TRBJ2-7; 8 bases fit TRBD1. There are 14 residues in the CDR3. Per germline, CDR1 SEHNR and CDR2 FQNEAQ (reference sequence). V was clipped by 1 base and J by 4 bases; unmatched bases: 3. The CDR3 region is CASSLGGTGYEQYF. Here the CDR3 DNA reads TGTGCCAGCAGCTTAGGCGGGACAGGATACGAGCAGTACTTC.

This clone was observed many times. The same CDR3 can be traced to other DNA sequences in this sample. The chain has TRBV18 and TRBJ2-2, with 12 bases that match TRBD2. The CDR3 is made up of 16 amino acids. Trimming cost V 3 bases and J 3 bases; bases outside gene matches: 2. CDR1 is KGHSH, CDR2 LQKENI, per germline. The CDR3 DNA follows: TGTGCCAGCTCACCGAGACTAGCGGGAGACACCGGGGAGCTGTTTTTT. It encodes CASSPRLAGDTGELFF.

This chain links TRBV5-1 with TRBJ1-4; D ambiguous. In germline, CDR1 is SGHRS, CDR2 YFSETQ. This CDR3 comprises 14 residues. V lost 1 base, J lost 7 bases, and 11 bases lay in between. CDR3 sequence: CASSLSSYGEKLFF. DNA of the CDR3: TGCGCCAGCAGCTTGTCCTCCTACGGTGAAAAACTGTTTTTT. Using reference TRBV5-1 and TRBJ1-4 for the parts outside the CDR3, the full variable domain is KAGVTQTPRYLIKTRGQQVTLSCSPISGHRSVSWYQQTPGQGLQFLFEYFSETQRNKGNFPGRFSGRQFSNSRSEMNVSTLELGDSALYLCASSLSSYGEKLFFGSGTQLSVL.

This clone was found a few times. This sequence joins TRBV30 and TRBJ1-6, with D uncertain. Trimming removed 3 bases from V and 8 bases from J, with 14 bases in between. The CDR3 totals 14 residues. CDR1 is GTSNPN, CDR2 SVGIG, per germline (reference sequence). The CDR3 nucleotides read TGTGCCTGGAGGGGAGGTCAGCCCTATTCACCCCTCCACTTT. It encodes CAWRGGQPYSPLHF.

This clone occurred many times. This chain connects TRBV20-1 to TRBJ1-5, with D possibly being TRBD1 (5 bases). Looked up from germline, CDR1 is DFQATT and CDR2 is SNEGSKA (reference sequence). V lost 1 base, J lost 8 bases, and 6 bases lay in between. This CDR3 is 11 amino acids long. As DNA, the CDR3 is TGCAGTGCTAGAGTAGGGGAGCCCCAGCATTTT. This translates into CSARVGEPQHF.

This clone occurred once. This CDR3 reads CASSLDSEGEQFF. CDR3 coding DNA: TGCGCCAGCAGCCTAGATTCTGAGGGTGAGCAGTTCTTC. V and J are TRBV5-1 and TRBJ2-1; D is perhaps TRBD2 (5 bases). The CDR3 has 13 amino acids. V shed 4 bases and J shed 9 bases, with 14 bases lying between them. Germline CDR1 is SGHRS and CDR2 is YFSETQ.

The chain couples TRBV5-3 to TRBJ2-1; no clear D gene. TRBV5-3 is an ORF for which the function is uncertain. The CDR3 has 14 residues. V gave up 6 bases and J gave up 9 bases, with 19 bases separating them. The CDR3 protein is CARMYFCRLGEQFF. The CDR3 DNA reads TGTGCCAGAATGTATTTTTGTCGGTTGGGTGAGCAGTTCTTC.

Concerning this clone itself: The same CDR3 can be traced to other DNA sequences in this sample. The chain joins TRBV7-2 to TRBJ2-7; TRBD1 agrees at 9 bases. Germline V gene sequence: CDR1 SGHTA, CDR2 FQGNSA. J gave up 2 bases and V 1 base, and 3 bases lay outside the gene matches. The length of the CDR3 is 15 residues. This CDR3 reads CASSLGQGGTYEQYF. The DNA of the CDR3 is TGTGCCAGCAGCTTAGGACAGGGGGGCACCTACGAGCAGTACTTC. Full variable domain (rest looked up from reference TRBV7-2 and TRBJ2-7): GAGVSQSPSNKVTEKGKDVELRCDPISGHTALYWYRQSLGQGLEFLIYFQGNSAPDKSGLPSDRFSAERTGGSVSTLTIQRTQQEDSAVYLCASSLGQGGTYEQYFGPGTRLTVT.

Regarding this clone: Other DNA sequences in the same sample also yield this CDR3. The J gene is TRBJ1-1, the V gene TRBV5-5; the D is unclear. CDR3 length: 13 residues. The germline V and J ends were trimmed by 0 bases and 2 bases, with 5 bases remaining between them. CDR1 and CDR2 from the germline V gene are SGHKS and YYEKEE (reference sequence). CDR3 DNA sequence: TGTGCCAGCAGCTTGGGCTATAACACTGAAGCTTTCTTT. As protein: CASSLGYNTEAFF.